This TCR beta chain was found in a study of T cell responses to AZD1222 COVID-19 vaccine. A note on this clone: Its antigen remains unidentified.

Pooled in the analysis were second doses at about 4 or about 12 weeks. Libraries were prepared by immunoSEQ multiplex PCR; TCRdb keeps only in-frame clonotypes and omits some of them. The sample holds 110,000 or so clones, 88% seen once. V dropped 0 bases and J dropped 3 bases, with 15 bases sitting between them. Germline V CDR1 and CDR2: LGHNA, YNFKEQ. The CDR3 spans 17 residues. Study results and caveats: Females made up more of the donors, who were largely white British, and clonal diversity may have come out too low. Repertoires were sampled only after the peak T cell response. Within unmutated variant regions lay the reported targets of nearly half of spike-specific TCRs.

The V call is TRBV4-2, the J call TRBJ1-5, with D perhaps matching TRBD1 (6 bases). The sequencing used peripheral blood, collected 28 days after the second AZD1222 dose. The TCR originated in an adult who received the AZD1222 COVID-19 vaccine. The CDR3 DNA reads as TGTGCCAGCAGCCAAGAGCTGACAGGAGACTACAATCAGCCCCAGCATTTT. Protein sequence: CASSQELTGDYNQPQHF.